This T cell receptor beta chain derives from a study of blood T cells in healthy people across ages. Study-wide findings and caveats: Naive T cell percentage strongly correlated with TCR beta diversity.

A J-beta primer mix and a sample-barcoded 5' primer were used in a second PCR of roughly 6 to 12 cycles. TCRdb itself ran the 5' RACE reads through MiXCR, one entry per CDR3 protein. The sample lists under 1,100,000 distinct CDR3 sequences, under 30% occurring once. The CDR3 has 18 amino acids. Trimming took 5 bases from V and 4 from J; bases not matched to a gene: 15. Germline V gene lookup returns CDR1 SGHKS and CDR2 YYEKEE (reference sequence). This clonotype was seen a few times. As yet, its antigen is unknown. These same records also appear under a second study, on T cells of mothers and their children.

The sequenced sample consisted of blood. V and J are TRBV5-5 and TRBJ2-6, with TRBD1 matching 7 bases. The receptor's source is a girl under 10 years old in good health. The CDR3 region has the DNA TGTGCCAGCAGGTCGGGACAGCCGGCTTCATTCGGGGCCAACGTCCTGACTTTC. It yields the protein CASRSGQPASFGANVLTF.